This T cell receptor (beta chain) came from a study of T cells in Graves' hyperthyroidism and ophthalmopathy. Study results and limitations: The blood repertoire included most of the expanded thyroid clonotypes above 0.001. With a median lead of 6.5 months before onset, the model predicted ophthalmopathy.

From RNA transcripts, TCR beta CDR3 regions were amplified. A set of HTBI primers served as the primers for a first-round RT-PCR of the TCR CDR3. TCRdb independently ran MiXCR on the multiplex PCR reads; one entry per CDR3 protein. The repertoire has roughly 580,000 distinct CDR3 sequences, around 46% of them found once; the top ten carry approximately 8.2%. Concerning this clonotype: Its antigen is still unknown.

Diagnoses rested on clinical symptoms, serum thyroxine and TRAb, thyroid ultrasound and orbital computed tomography. Sequences were obtained from peripheral blood or thyroid tissue (not recorded which). The clonotype originates from a woman aged 18-30 years with Graves' hyperthyroidism.

The CDR3 is CASRDRLYGYTF. The CDR3 DNA reads TGTGCCAGCCGGGACAGGCTCTATGGCTACACCTTC. This rearrangement joins TRBV9 to TRBJ1-2; 8 positions match TRBD1. The V gene's germline CDR1 is SGDLS and CDR2 YYNGEE. V was pared by 7 bases and J by 4 bases, with 3 bases of the junction left unmatched. CDR3 size: 12 residues.